These T cell receptor beta chains were read from a single sample in a study of blood T cell repertoires in COVID-19. Clones were read by immunoSEQ multiplex PCR, and TCRdb kept only the in-frame ones, dropping some. Of approximately 670,000 clones detected, 85% to 90% appear once; the ten largest clones hold about 0.24%. The sequencing sample was made of peripheral blood. Receptor source: a woman aged 18-29 years with acute or convalescent COVID-19. CDR3s include the opening cysteine and the closing phenylalanine or tryptophan. D genes are given only for firm matches. Expanded clones are given a class, and other clones once, few, many or no size at all.

d_gene	j_gene	v_gene	abundance	CDR3nt	CDR3aa
TRBD1	TRBJ1-6	TRBV5-1	-	TGCGCCAGCAGCCCTGGGACAGGGGGGAATTCACCCCTCCACTTT	CASSPGTGGNSPLHF
-	TRBJ1-2	TRBV7-9	-	TGTGCCAGCAGCTTCATGGGGAGGGGCTACACCTTC	CASSFMGRGYTF
-	TRBJ1-1	TRBV19	-	TGTGCCAGTAGTATCCCTGCGGTGGAAGCTTTCTTT	CASSIPAVEAFF
-	TRBJ2-7	TRBV7-9	once	TGTGCCAGCAGCCTTATTAACTACGAGCAGTACTTC	CASSLINYEQYF
-	TRBJ2-3	TRBV10-1	once	TGCGCCAGCAGCGTAGCCCCAGATACGCAGTATTTT	CASSVAPDTQYF
-	TRBJ1-2	TRBV27	-	TGTGCCAGCAGGGGAGGTAGCTATGGCTACACCTTC	CASRGGSYGYTF
TRBD1	TRBJ1-2	TRBV19	-	TGTGCCAGTAGTTCGCTCTCAAAGGGGGACAGTAACTATGGCTACACCTTC	CASSSLSKGDSNYGYTF
TRBD1	TRBJ1-2	TRBV5-1	-	TGCGCCAGCAGCCCGACAGGGGGCTCTTATGGCTACACCTTC	CASSPTGGSYGYTF
TRBD1	TRBJ1-3	TRBV25-1	once	TGTGCCAGCACTTTGGGGACAGCTGGAAACACCATATATTTT	CASTLGTAGNTIYF
-	TRBJ1-6	TRBV6-6	-	TGTGCCAGCAGTTACGGTACAGGGCTTAGGTCACCCCTCCACTTT	CASSYGTGLRSPLHF
-	TRBJ1-1	TRBV5-1	once	TGCGCCAGCCGTGAGGGGGACACTGAAGCTTTCTTT	CASREGDTEAFF
TRBD1	TRBJ1-2	TRBV2	-	TGTGCCACCCTGCCCCGGTCCCGACAGGGGGAAAGGTTAAACTATGGCTACACCTTC	CATLPRSRQGERLNYGYTF
-	TRBJ1-2	TRBV29-1	-	TGCAGCGTTGAAGATTCAAGGTCAGGAATCTATGGCTACACCTTC	CSVEDSRSGIYGYTF
TRBD1	TRBJ1-4	TRBV7-2	-	TGTGCCAGCAGCTCCCTGGGACAGGGGTTTGGACTGTTTTTT	CASSSLGQGFGLFF
TRBD1	TRBJ2-2	TRBV30	once	TGTGCCTGGAGTGACCAGGGGGACAACACCGGGGAGCTGTTTTTT	CAWSDQGDNTGELFF
TRBD2	TRBJ2-3	TRBV27	-	TGTGCCAGCAGTTTCCCCGGGGAGGGAGAGCAGTATTTT	CASSFPGEGEQYF
-	TRBJ1-1	TRBV6-4	-	TGTGCCACGTCGCGGTTGTCAGGGGCCGCCGCTAATGAAGCTTTCTTT	CATSRLSGAAANEAFF
-	TRBJ1-1	TRBV21-1	-	TGTGCCAGCAGCAAAACGTGGAGGACAGGGGCTTCTAACTACACTGAAGCTTTCTTT	CASSKTWRTGASNYTEAFF
TRBD1	TRBJ1-3	TRBV10-3	once	TGTGCCATCAGTGTGCGACAGGGCTATGGAAACACCATATATTTT	CAISVRQGYGNTIYF
-	TRBJ1-5	TRBV18	-	TGTGCCAGCTCGTTAGGCAATCAGCCCCAGCATTTT	CASSLGNQPQHF
-	TRBJ1-6	TRBV5-1	few	TGCGCCAGCAGCCAGGGGAAGAGCTCCTATAATTCACCCCTCCACTTT	CASSQGKSSYNSPLHF
-	TRBJ2-7	TRBV10-2	-	TGCGCCAGCCGGGACTTCGACGAGCAGTACTTC	CASRDFDEQYF
TRBD1	TRBJ1-1	TRBV25-1	-	TGTGCCAGCAGTGAATTGACGGGACAGCTCCATGAAGCTTTCTTT	CASSELTGQLHEAFF
TRBD2	TRBJ2-2	TRBV11-2	few	TGTGCCAGCAGCCCCCCGCCGACTAGCGGGGGGTTTACCGGGGAGCTGTTTTTT	CASSPPPTSGGFTGELFF
-	TRBJ2-7	TRBV5-6	-	TGTGCCAGCAGCTTGGGGTGGAGGGCCGAGCAGTACTTC	CASSLGWRAEQYF
-	TRBJ2-1	TRBV10-3	-	TGTGCCATCAGTGGCCGGGGGAACAATGAGCAGTTCTTC	CAISGRGNNEQFF
TRBD1	TRBJ1-2	TRBV19	once	TGTGCCAGTAGTATAAACAGTGGGACAGGGTATTTGGGCTATGGCTACACCTTC	CASSINSGTGYLGYGYTF
-	TRBJ2-7	TRBV2	-	TGTGCCAGCGTGGCGGGCACCCTCAGCTCCTACGAGCAGTACTTC	CASVAGTLSSYEQYF
TRBD1	TRBJ1-3	TRBV9	-	TGTGCCAGCAGCGCCAATACAGGGGGGAAAAACACCATATATTTT	CASSANTGGKNTIYF
-	TRBJ2-3	TRBV21-1	-	TGTGCCAGCAGCAAAAGCGGTCTAGCGGGGGCCCACACAGATACGCAGTATTTT	CASSKSGLAGAHTDTQYF
-	TRBJ1-2	TRBV19	once	TGTGCCAGTAACTCACAGGGTGGCTACACCTTC	CASNSQGGYTF
TRBD1	TRBJ1-5	TRBV9	-	TGTGCCAGCAGCTCAGGGACAGGGGTTGGACAGCCCCAGCATTTT	CASSSGTGVGQPQHF
-	TRBJ1-1	TRBV6-6	once	TGTGCCAGCAGCTCCGACTTGAACACTGAAGCTTTCTTT	CASSSDLNTEAFF
TRBD2	TRBJ2-7	TRBV27	-	TGTGCCAGCAGTTTATCGACTAGCGGGTCCTACGAGCAGTACTTC	CASSLSTSGSYEQYF
-	TRBJ2-7	TRBV27	-	TGTGCCAGCAGTTTAGGAGGAGTTGGGGAGCAGTACTTC	CASSLGGVGEQYF
-	TRBJ2-7	TRBV5-1	-	TGCGCCAGCAGCTTGGTCGAGGAGGGGGCGCAGGGTGTGGACGAGCAGTACTTC	CASSLVEEGAQGVDEQYF
-	TRBJ2-7	TRBV20-1	once	TGCAGTGCTAGTGTAGAACCCGAGCAGTACTTC	CSASVEPEQYF
TRBD1	TRBJ1-2	TRBV2	-	TGTGCCAGCAGCCGACAGGGTACCTATGGCTACACCTTC	CASSRQGTYGYTF
TRBD1	TRBJ1-3	TRBV9	-	TGTGCCAGCAGCCCAACGGACAGGACTGGAAACACCATATATTTT	CASSPTDRTGNTIYF
-	TRBJ2-4	TRBV7-9	few	TGTGCCAGCAGCTTCGGCAAAAACATTCAGTACTTC	CASSFGKNIQYF
-	TRBJ1-5	TRBV10-1	once	TGCGCCAGCAGTGAGTCGACGGGTCGACGCAATCAGCCCCAGCATTTT	CASSESTGRRNQPQHF
-	TRBJ2-1	TRBV19	once	TGTGCCAGTAGTCCCGACAGCAATGAGCAGTTCTTC	CASSPDSNEQFF
TRBD2	TRBJ2-3	TRBV3-1/TRBV3-2	-	TGTGCCAGCAGCGGGACTAGAAATACGCAGTATTTT	CASSGTRNTQYF
TRBD1	TRBJ2-7	TRBV5-5	-	TGTGCCAGCACCCAGGTCGGGACAGGGCTCTACGAGCAGTACTTC	CASTQVGTGLYEQYF
-	TRBJ2-1	TRBV5-4	-	TGTGCCAGCAGCGCCGGCCAGGGAAGATACAATGAGCAGTTCTTC	CASSAGQGRYNEQFF
TRBD2	TRBJ2-3	TRBV9	-	TGTGCCAGCAGCGTAGCTGGCGGCGGGGGAACAGATACGCAGTATTTT	CASSVAGGGGTDTQYF
TRBD1	TRBJ1-1	TRBV2	-	TGTGCCAGTTTCCGGGACAGGAACACTGAAGCTTTCTTT	CASFRDRNTEAFF
-	TRBJ2-7	TRBV6-2/TRBV6-3	-	TGTGCCAGCAGTTACTCAGGGGTAGCCTCATACCCCTACGAGCAGTACTTC	CASSYSGVASYPYEQYF
TRBD2	TRBJ2-7	TRBV24-1	-	TGTGCCACCAGTGGAGCGGGAGATGGGACCTACGAGCAGTACTTC	CATSGAGDGTYEQYF